This TCR delta chain was obtained from a study of gamma-delta T cells after stem cell transplantation. This CDR3 has 16 residues. Germline V gene sequence: CDR1 GEAIGNYY, CDR2 EKD. Trimming cost V 0 bases and J 0 bases; bases outside gene matches: 5. TCRdb redid the clone calls on the RT-PCR reads with CATT. The sample yields 12,000 or so delta-chain clones, around 1.4% seen once. This clone was recorded a few times. This clonotype was obtained from a human donor. It is not recorded whose cells these are; they may come from a transplant donor. The sample was gamma-delta T cells. The chain is built from TRDV2 and TRDJ1; 8 bases match TRDD3. CDR3 coding DNA: TGTGCCTGTGACACCGTCGCTGGGGGACACACCGATAAACTCATCTTT. Amino acids: CACDTVAGGHTDKLIF.